These 25 T cell receptor beta chains were all obtained from the same sample, sequenced in a study of shared clonotypes between healthy human individuals. TCRdb's copy holds only in-frame clones and misses some; the assay was immunoSEQ multiplex PCR. The sample records roughly 2 million clones, approximately 96% being singletons. Sequenced sample: naive CD4+ T cells sorted from blood. Subset of the sample: CD45RA+ positively selected. The receptors come from a man aged 18 to 29 in good health.

The chain joins TRBV30 to TRBJ1-1; perhaps TRBD1 as D (5 bases). In germline, CDR1 is GTSNPN, CDR2 SVGIG (reference sequence). The germline V and J ends were trimmed by 4 bases and 10 bases, with 13 bases remaining between them. CDR3 size: 11 residues. CDR3 DNA sequence: TGTGCCTGGACTTTGTGGGGGGGAGCTTTCTTT. Protein sequence: CAWTLWGGAFF.

With respect to this clone: Germline is not matched at one junction end, which may reflect a read error. V gene TRBV27 combines with J gene TRBJ1-6; unclear D gene. This CDR3 region has 15 residues. Germline V gene lookup returns CDR1 MNHEY and CDR2 SMNVEV (reference sequence). The CDR3 region has the DNA TGTGCCAGCAGTTTGATAGACCCCTCCAATTCACCCCTCCGCTTT. Protein: CASSLIDPSNSPLRF.

The chain carries TRBV7-2 and TRBJ2-7; D is ambiguous. With 5 bases removed from V and 3 bases from J, the gap between germline ends came to 11 bases. The CDR3 sequence is 13 residues long. Germline CDR1 is SGHTA and CDR2 is FQGNSA. This CDR3 reads CASSPWTYYEQYF. The CDR3 region has the DNA TGTGCCAGCAGCCCATGGACCTACTACGAGCAGTACTTC.

The J gene is TRBJ1-4, the V gene TRBV6-5, with D possibly TRBD1 on 6 matching bases. The germline V and J ends were trimmed by 5 bases and 7 bases, with 17 bases remaining between them. Germline loops: CDR1 MNHEY, CDR2 SVGAGI. This CDR3 contains 15 residues. The CDR3 DNA sequence: TGTGCCAGCAGTCCCGAGTGGGGGCCTGGTGAAAAACTGTTTTTT. Amino acid sequence: CASSPEWGPGEKLFF.

The CDR3 spells CASSGDRASSYEQYF. The CDR3 region has the DNA TGTGCCAGCAGTGGGGACAGAGCAAGCTCCTACGAGCAGTACTTC. J is TRBJ2-7 and V is TRBV25-1; the match to TRBD1 covers 7 bases. The CDR3 loop spans 15 amino acids. J lost 0 bases, V lost 4 bases, and 6 bases had no gene match. Germline V CDR1 and CDR2: MGHDK, SYGVNS.

This clone has just one count. V is TRBV5-4 and J is TRBJ2-3; D gene ambiguous. V was pared by 0 bases and J by 2 bases, with 7 bases between. CDR1 and CDR2 from the germline V gene are SGHNT and YYREEE (reference sequence). This CDR3 contains 14 residues. CDR3 loop: CASSLDRYTDTQYF. CDR3 nucleotide sequence: TGTGCCAGCAGCTTGGACAGATACACAGATACGCAGTATTTT.

This clone has only one observation. The V and J genes are TRBV6-5 and TRBJ1-1, with D uncertain. The CDR3 runs to 13 residues. CDR1 and CDR2 from the germline V gene are MNHEY and SVGAGI. The V end was cut by 6 bases, the J end by 4 bases, with 12 bases between. CDR3 residues: CASSRREGTEAFF. DNA for the CDR3: TGTGCCAGCAGCCGCCGGGAGGGCACTGAAGCTTTCTTT.

A note on this clone: The CDR3 does not close with the conserved phenylalanine or tryptophan, likely indicating a read error. Because the CDR3's place on the DNA is in doubt, the DNA is left out and the CDR3 is given as listed by TCRdb. This chain joins TRBV3-1 (or the pseudogene TRBV3-2) and TRBJ1-6. From germline, CDR1 is LGHDT and CDR2 YNNKEL (reference sequence). The CDR3 is made up of 8 amino acids, end residues included. The CDR3 sequence is CASRWGVC.

Concerning this clone: At one boundary the junction diverges from the germline segment, which might be a read error. The J gene is TRBJ1-4, the V gene TRBV4-2, with D perhaps TRBD1 (5 bases). Per germline, CDR1 LGHNA and CDR2 YNFKEQ. The CDR3 loop spans 14 amino acids. Here the CDR3 reads CASTQTGPGEKLFF. The DNA of the CDR3 is TGTGCCAGCACCCAAACAGGACCGGGGGAAAAACTGTTTTTT.

A single count supports this clone. This chain joins TRBV6-6 and TRBJ2-7; D possibly corresponds to TRBD2 (5 bases). V was clipped by 8 bases and J by 5 bases, with 10 bases between them. Germline V lookup: CDR1 MNHNY, CDR2 SVGAGI (reference sequence). CDR3 length: 11 residues. Written as DNA, the CDR3 is TGTGCCAGCTGGACTGGCAACGAGCAGTACTTC. Translating gives CASWTGNEQYF.

The chain employs TRBV30 and TRBJ1-4, with TRBD1 identical over 7 bases. This CDR3 comprises 14 residues. Germline CDR1 GTSNPN, CDR2 SVGIG (reference sequence). The V gene end was trimmed by 3 bases and the J gene end by 7 bases; junction bases not matched to a gene: 8. The CDR3 DNA sequence: TGTGCCTGGAGCCTACAGGGGATAAGTGAAAAACTGTTTTTT. Its protein product is CAWSLQGISEKLFF. Together with reference TRBV30 and TRBJ1-4, the CDR3 gives the full variable domain: SQTIHQWPATLVQPVGSPLSLECTVEGTSNPNLYWYRQAAGRGLQLLFYSVGIGQISSEVPQNLSASRPQDRQFILSSKKLLLSDSGFYLCAWSLQGISEKLFFGSGTQLSVL.

The chain carries TRBV9 and TRBJ2-3; the D gene could be TRBD1 or TRBD2 (7 bases each). Germline CDR1 reads SGDLS; CDR2 reads YYNGEE. The length of the CDR3 is 16 residues. The germline V and J ends were trimmed by 4 bases and 3 bases, with 18 bases remaining between them. Here the CDR3 DNA reads TGTGCCAGCAGCACCCAGGGGGGGCTCGGGACAGATACGCAGTATTTT. It codes for CASSTQGGLGTDTQYF.

The DNA for the CDR3 is TGTGCCAGCAGCTTAGGTGTTCAGCCCGAGCAGTACTTC. This codes for CASSLGVQPEQYF. The rearrangement uses TRBV7-2 and TRBJ2-7, with D hard to call. Germline V CDR1 and CDR2: SGHTA, FQGNSA. This CDR3 spans 13 amino acids. Trimming took 1 base from V and 6 from J, leaving 10 bases between them.

The V and J genes are TRBV11-3 and TRBJ2-2; D may correspond to TRBD1 or TRBD2 (6 bases each). The CDR3 spans 16 residues. V gave up 0 bases and J gave up 3 bases, with 11 bases separating them. Germline assignment: CDR1 SGHNT and CDR2 YENEEA. DNA for the CDR3: TGTGCCAGCAGCTTAGATGGGGGGCTGGACACCGGGGAGCTGTTTTTT. This translates into CASSLDGGLDTGELFF.

The chain uses TRBV28 and TRBJ1-4; D gene ambiguous. The V gene lost 3 bases and the J gene lost 0 bases, with 8 bases spanning the gap. Germline V CDR1 and CDR2: MDHEN, SYDVKM. This CDR3 is 15 amino acids long. CDR3: CASSFIRATNEKLFF. For the CDR3, the DNA is TGTGCCAGCAGTTTCATTAGGGCAACTAATGAAAAACTGTTTTTT.

V gene TRBV7-9 combines with J gene TRBJ2-7; D perhaps matches TRBD2 (5 bases). The germline V gene encodes CDR1 SEHNR and CDR2 FQNEAQ (reference sequence). Trimming left V 1 base short and J 6 bases short, with 16 bases between. The CDR3 has 15 amino acids. CDR3 amino acids: CASSLVPGTLGEQYF. The CDR3 bases are TGTGCCAGCAGCTTAGTACCGGGAACCCTGGGCGAGCAGTACTTC.

The CDR3 region has the DNA TGTGCCAGCAGGTTGCAGATCACCGGGGAGCTGTTTTTT. Amino acid sequence: CASRLQITGELFF. This chain uses TRBV6-5 with TRBJ2-2; D ambiguous. The CDR3 consists of 13 residues. V was shortened by 6 bases and J by 4 bases, with 9 bases between the two germline ends. The V gene's germline CDR1 is MNHEY and CDR2 SVGAGI.

A single count supports this clone. Different DNA sequences within this sample yield the same CDR3. V is TRBV30 and J is TRBJ2-3, with D uncertain. The CDR3 totals 13 residues. Germline lookup yields CDR1 GTSNPN and CDR2 SVGIG (reference sequence). V gave up 0 bases and J gave up 1 base, with 5 bases separating them. Written as DNA, the CDR3 is TGTGCCTGGAGTGTGCTTCGCACAGATACGCAGTATTTT. It yields the protein CAWSVLRTDTQYF.

This clone was recorded only once. The chain links TRBV30 to TRBJ1-5, with D perhaps TRBD1 (5 bases). The ends were cut back, 4 bases at V and 0 bases at J, with 22 bases in the middle. This CDR3 has 18 residues. Per the germline V gene, CDR1 is GTSNPN and CDR2 is SVGIG (reference sequence). The CDR3 loop is CAWTPAGTAKGSNQPQHF. CDR3 nucleotide sequence: TGTGCCTGGACCCCTGCGGGGACCGCAAAAGGTAGCAATCAGCCCCAGCATTTT.

In its sample, this clone was seen once. The chain is built from TRBV5-1 and TRBJ2-1, with D perhaps TRBD1 (5 bases). The germline V and J ends were trimmed by 4 bases and 7 bases, with 15 bases remaining between them. Looked up from germline, CDR1 is SGHRS and CDR2 is YFSETQ. The CDR3 extends over 14 amino acids. CDR3 loop: CASSILSTENEQFF. The CDR3 coding sequence is TGCGCCAGCAGCATCCTATCGACAGAGAATGAGCAGTTCTTC.

The chain recombines TRBV5-1 with TRBJ2-5; TRBD2 matches 16 bases. Germline assignment: CDR1 SGHRS and CDR2 YFSETQ. The CDR3 runs to 17 residues. The V segment lost 4 bases and the J segment 5 bases; nucleotides outside the gene matches: 8. The CDR3 nucleotides read TGCGCCAGCAGCCTACCGGGACTAGCGGGGGGGTATGAGACCCAGTACTTC. It codes for CASSLPGLAGGYETQYF. The full variable domain, its missing parts supplied by reference TRBV5-1 and TRBJ2-5, is KAGVTQTPRYLIKTRGQQVTLSCSPISGHRSVSWYQQTPGQGLQFLFEYFSETQRNKGNFPGRFSGRQFSNSRSEMNVSTLELGDSALYLCASSLPGLAGGYETQYFGPGTRLLVL.

The genes are TRBV9 and TRBJ2-5; TRBD2 aligns across 12 bases. J gave up 1 base and V 3 bases, and 4 bases lay outside the gene matches. Germline V gene data show CDR1 as SGDLS and CDR2 as YYNGEE. The CDR3 has 16 residues. The CDR3 sequence is CASSGGLAGRQETQYF. CDR3 nucleotides: TGTGCCAGCAGCGGGGGACTAGCGGGTCGCCAAGAGACCCAGTACTTC. Drawing the rest from reference TRBV9 and TRBJ2-5, the complete variable domain is DSGVTQTPKHLITATGQRVTLRCSPRSGDLSVYWYQQSLDQGLQFLIQYYNGEERAKGNILERFSAQQFPDLHSELNLSSLELGDSALYFCASSGGLAGRQETQYFGPGTRLLVL.

The chain joins TRBV7-9 to TRBJ1-2; TRBD1 matches 9 bases. This CDR3 spans 16 amino acids. After removal of 5 bases from V and 4 bases from J, the junction contained 11 bases not matched to a gene. The germline V gene encodes CDR1 SEHNR and CDR2 FQNEAQ (reference sequence). CDR3 sequence (DNA): TGTGCCAGCAGCCAGGGGACAGGGAAATCCCTCTATGGCTACACCTTC. It is translated as CASSQGTGKSLYGYTF.

About this clone: Since the CDR3 does not end with the conserved phenylalanine or tryptophan, this likely comes from a read error. The limits of the CDR3 on the DNA are not certain, so only TCRdb's listed CDR3 is given. V and J are TRBV2 and TRBJ2-7; TRBD1, the table's D call, was not compared with the DNA. The CDR3 is made up of 12 amino acids, end residues included. Per germline, CDR1 SNHLY and CDR2 FYNNEI. This chain's CDR3 is CASSVGYDVLGL.

V is TRBV5-6 and J is TRBJ2-5, with TRBD1 matching 8 bases. The CDR3 is 12 amino acids. Germline CDR1 SGHDT, CDR2 YYEEEE. With 7 bases clipped from V and 5 bases from J, the junction kept 4 bases outside the gene matches. The CDR3 protein is CASAGGAETQYF. The CDR3 nucleotides are TGTGCCAGCGCAGGGGGCGCGGAGACCCAGTACTTC. The whole variable domain, filled in from reference TRBV5-6 and TRBJ2-5, reads DAGVTQSPTHLIKTRGQQVTLRCSPKSGHDTVSWYQQALGQGPQFIFQYYEEEERQRGNFPDRFSGHQFPNYSSELNVNALLLGDSALYLCASAGGAETQYFGPGTRLLVL.